This entry concerns a single T cell receptor beta chain. No antigen is known for it. No much larger clone is present one base from it, and per-base qualities are unavailable. CDR1 and CDR2, per the germline V gene, are ENHRY and SYGVKD. V trim: 6 bases; J trim: 3 bases; unmatched bases: 5. The CDR3, cysteine through phenylalanine, is 13 amino acids long. CDR3 DNA only is kept here, 39 bases in frame from base 1. The source of the sample is a study of blood T cell repertoires in COVID-19 (dated by TCRdb to about 2020). Concerning the study at large: The collaborator samples originated in the United States, Italy and Spain and spanned the acute and convalescent phases of COVID-19. The material from the prospective study consisted of cDNA or gDNA derived from T cells, B-cell-depleted T cells, or PBMCs. Deeply sampled blood TCRbeta repertoires from subjects exposed to, actively infected with, or recovered from COVID-19 were included in the dataset. The repertoires were made available in a free public database intended to serve as a resource for research on the immune response to SARS-CoV-2. The samples were drawn from the first 160 participants of the ongoing ImmuneRACE study and from roughly 1,300 subjects provided by 6 global collaborators. Nearly every sample came with metadata listing a de-identified subject ID, COVID-19 status, age in years and sex. HLA class I and class II types, where available, came from metadata supplied by the sample provider rather than from assay-based typing. What the work shows at the level of the full study, not this receptor alone: The quantity of clinical and demographic metadata differed by source and by participant and was supplied without curation.

Whole blood was collected in K2EDTA tubes by collaborating institutions according to the institutions' own protocols. For TCRbeta analysis, collaborators shipped samples as frozen whole blood, isolated PBMCs, or DNA extracted from either of those sample types. TCRbeta CDR3 regions were amplified from genomic DNA using the immunoSEQ Assay, a bias-controlled multiplex PCR. The original methods were these. The number of nucleated cells in each sample was estimated by amplification of reference gene primers within the assay. To quantify the absolute abundance of each unique TCRbeta CDR3 rearrangement, sequence reads were collapsed and filtered. Productive Simpson clonality was computed per sample as the square root of Simpson's diversity index over productive rearrangements. The table comes from immuneACCESS by way of TCRdb, which keeps in-frame sequences with V and J called. Part of the clones is missing from these tables; in studies checked, under half for an unresolved V gene and the rest for unknown reasons. That table supplies the V and J calls and clone size; D and trimming were determined from the DNA. This sample is represented by 150,000 to 200,000 clones; about 88% of them were singletons. The leading ten clones occupy 0.99% of the sample.

The receptor was isolated from a man between 18 and 35 years old with acute or convalescent COVID-19. Input material: peripheral blood. Here the chain combines TRBV10-3 and TRBJ2-7; 7 middle bases align to TRBD1. The CDR3 protein is CAIRRDSLYEQYF. The nucleotides are TGTGCCATCAGACGGGACAGCCTCTACGAGCAGTACTTC.